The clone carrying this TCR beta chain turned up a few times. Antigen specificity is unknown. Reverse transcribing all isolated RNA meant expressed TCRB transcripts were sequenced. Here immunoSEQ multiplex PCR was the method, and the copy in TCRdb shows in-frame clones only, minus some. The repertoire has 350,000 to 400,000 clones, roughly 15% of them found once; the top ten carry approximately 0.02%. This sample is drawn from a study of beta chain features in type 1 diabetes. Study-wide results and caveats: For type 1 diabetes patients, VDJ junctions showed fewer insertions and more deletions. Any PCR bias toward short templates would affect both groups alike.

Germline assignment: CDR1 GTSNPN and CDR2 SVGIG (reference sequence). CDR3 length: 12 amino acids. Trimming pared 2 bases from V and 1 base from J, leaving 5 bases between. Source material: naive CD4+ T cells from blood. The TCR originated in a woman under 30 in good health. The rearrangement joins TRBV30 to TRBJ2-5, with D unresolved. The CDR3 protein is CAWSIAQETQYF. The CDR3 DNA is TGTGCCTGGAGTATAGCCCAAGAGACCCAGTACTTC.